This T cell receptor (beta chain) was recorded in a study of a mutant IDH1 vaccine in newly diagnosed glioma. About this clone itself: Its antigen is as yet unknown.

This CDR3 has 14 amino acids. The V gene's germline CDR1 is SGHVS and CDR2 FQNEAQ. Trimming left V 2 bases short and J 2 bases short, with 4 bases between. Repertoires were generated with immunoSEQ multiplex PCR, while TCRdb's copy carries only in-frame clones and drops some. This sample carries roughly 60,000 clones, around 80% of them seen once, and the ten largest clones take around 3.5%. Time point meaning: week 11, during vaccination. Each vaccine dose was 300 ug of mutant IDH1 20-mer peptide, with topical imiquimod. The clonotype originates from a man aged 30 to 45 with glioma. The V call is TRBV7-8, the J call TRBJ2-6, with D unresolved. Sequencing used PBMCs, obtained from a glioma patient whose treatment included an IDH1 peptide vaccine. CDR3 sequence reads: CASSLLTGANVLTF. CDR3 nucleotides: TGTGCCAGCAGCTTATTAACTGGGGCCAACGTCCTGACTTTC.